These 17 T cell receptor beta chains were all obtained from the same sample, sequenced in a study of control samples from healthy donors and cancer patients. The method was immunoSEQ multiplex PCR; TCRdb's version includes in-frame clones alone and lacks a portion of them. The sample lists around 150,000 clones, roughly 95% occurring once. Material: blood. These receptors came from a woman aged 25 to 39 in good health.

The gene calls are TRBV28 and TRBJ2-7, with 14 bases matching TRBD2. Unmatched junction bases numbered 7, after V lost 6 bases and J lost 6 bases. Germline values: CDR1 MDHEN, CDR2 SYDVKM. The CDR3 is made up of 15 amino acids. CDR3 bases: TGTGCCAGCAGCCAAAGACTAGCGGGAGGGCGCGAGCAGTACTTC. Encoded protein: CASSQRLAGGREQYF.

V gene TRBV20-1 combines with J gene TRBJ2-7; TRBD1 aligns across 7 bases. The germline V gene has CDR1 DFQATT and CDR2 SNEGSKA (reference sequence). The ends lost 0 bases at V and 13 bases at J; junction bases unmatched: 6. The CDR3 runs to 11 residues. CDR3 sequence: CSARDQGQSYF. CDR3 nucleotide sequence: TGCAGTGCTAGAGATCAGGGACAGAGCTACTTC.

This clone was recorded only once. The chain recombines TRBV3-1 (or the pseudogene TRBV3-2) with TRBJ1-3; a weak D match, TRBD1 (6 bases). The CDR3 spans 15 residues. The V end lost 4 bases, the J end lost 3 bases, and 13 bases lay between the germline ends. Germline V gives CDR1 LGHDT, CDR2 YNNKEL (reference sequence). The DNA of the CDR3 is TGTGCCAGCAGCCCACAGGGCCTTGGTGGAAACACCATATATTTT. This codes for CASSPQGLGGNTIYF.

The chain joins TRBV9 to TRBJ1-2, with D possibly matching TRBD1 (5 bases). The length of the CDR3 is 14 residues. Germline CDR1 reads SGDLS; CDR2 reads YYNGEE. V lost 0 bases and J lost 8, with 14 bases in between. CDR3 region: CASSVVGASGGYTF. The CDR3 DNA follows: TGTGCCAGCAGCGTAGTAGGGGCCAGCGGGGGCTACACCTTC.

The gene calls are TRBV7-9 and TRBJ1-6, with 8 bases lining up with TRBD1. Losses at the gene ends were 5 bases for V and 7 bases for J; bases not matched to a gene: 4. Germline lookup yields CDR1 SEHNR and CDR2 FQNEAQ (reference sequence). The length of the CDR3 is 14 residues. The CDR3 nucleotides read TGTGCCAGCAGCCACCGGGACAGGAATTCACCCCTCCACTTT. Protein: CASSHRDRNSPLHF.

This chain connects TRBV4-1 to TRBJ2-4, with D possibly being TRBD1 (5 bases). The V and J ends lost 0 bases and 8 bases respectively, with 11 bases between them. Germline CDR1 is MGHRA and CDR2 is YSYEKL. CDR3 length: 14 residues. DNA for the CDR3: TGCGCCAGCAGCCAAGATGGGGCATGGGACATTCAGTACTTC. Encoded protein: CASSQDGAWDIQYF.

The chain is built from TRBV6-6 and TRBJ2-5, with TRBD1 identical over 7 bases. CDR1 and CDR2 (germline): MNHNY, SVGAGI (reference sequence). V lost 4 bases to trimming and J lost 4 bases; unmatched junction nucleotides: 9. The CDR3 runs to 15 residues. The CDR3 region is CASSSLQGMRETQYF. In DNA form, the CDR3 reads TGTGCCAGCAGTTCGCTACAGGGGATGAGAGAGACCCAGTACTTC.

The genes are TRBV7-9 and TRBJ1-1; D might be TRBD1 (6 bases). The CDR3 totals 15 residues. The V end was cut by 3 bases, the J end by 2 bases, with 13 bases between. CDR1 and CDR2 (germline): SEHNR, FQNEAQ (reference sequence). This CDR3 reads CASSFGQGGNTEAFF. The CDR3 DNA follows: TGTGCCAGCAGCTTCGGACAAGGGGGAAACACTGAAGCTTTCTTT.

The chain combines TRBV18 with TRBJ2-5, with D unclear. Germline V CDR1 and CDR2: KGHSH, LQKENI. Between the trimmed V and J ends, which lost 3 bases and 5 bases, there was a span of 16 bases. CDR3 length equals 15 residues. For the CDR3, the DNA is TGTGCCAGCTCACCTGAGATGGTTTCGGTCGAGACCCAGTACTTC. The encoded protein is CASSPEMVSVETQYF.

DNA for the CDR3: TGTGCCAGCAGTTACTGGGTGACAGGGGAGGGAGATACGCAGTATTTT. Its protein is CASSYWVTGEGDTQYF. V is TRBV6-5 and J is TRBJ2-3; perhaps TRBD1 as D (8 bases). CDR3 length equals 16 residues. The ends were cut back, 1 base at V and 5 bases at J, with 16 bases in the middle. Germline V CDR1 and CDR2: MNHEY, SVGAGI.

This clone was observed a single time. The chain has TRBV28 and TRBJ1-6; 11 nucleotides match TRBD1. Germline values: CDR1 MDHEN, CDR2 SYDVKM. J gave up 9 bases and V 6 bases, and 4 bases lay outside the gene matches. CDR3 length: 14 residues. The CDR3, as DNA: TGTGCCAGCAGCAAGGGACAGGGGGGTTCACCCCTCCACTTT. This encodes CASSKGQGGSPLHF.

The CDR3 DNA reads TGTGCCAGCAGCCCCGATAGGCCGACTAGCGGGGACAATGAGCAGTTCTTC. Its translation is CASSPDRPTSGDNEQFF. This rearrangement joins TRBV13 to TRBJ2-1; 11 nucleotides align to TRBD2. J lost 5 bases, V lost 5 bases, and 11 bases had no gene match. Germline V gives CDR1 PRHDT, CDR2 FYEKMQ (reference sequence). This CDR3 spans 17 amino acids.

This chain uses TRBV7-9 with TRBJ2-1; 10 nucleotides line up with TRBD2. Trimming cost V 5 bases and J 1 base; bases outside gene matches: 5. Germline CDR1 and CDR2: SEHNR and FQNEAQ (reference sequence). The CDR3 is made up of 16 amino acids. The CDR3 sequence: CASSTQREGSYNEQFF. The CDR3 nucleotides are TGTGCCAGCAGCACCCAGCGGGAGGGGTCCTACAATGAGCAGTTCTTC. The variable domain in full, completed from reference TRBV7-9 and TRBJ2-1, reads DTGVSQNPRHKITKRGQNVTFRCDPISEHNRLYWYRQTLGQGPEFLTYFQNEAQLEKSRLLSDRFSAERPKGSFSTLEIQRTEQGDSAMYLCASSTQREGSYNEQFFGPGTRLTVL.

In its sample, this clone was seen once. CDR3 protein: CASRPDPGGNQPQHF. In nucleotides, the CDR3 is TGCGCCAGCAGACCGGACCCGGGGGGCAATCAGCCCCAGCATTTT. The chain links TRBV5-1 to TRBJ1-5, with D perhaps matching TRBD1 (5 bases). Germline assignment: CDR1 SGHRS and CDR2 YFSETQ. Trimming stripped 5 bases from V and 2 bases from J, with 14 bases between. This CDR3 contains 15 residues.

The CDR3 DNA follows: TGTGCCAGCATCCAGGCCGGGGGAACCAACTATGGCTACACCTTC. Translated, it gives CASIQAGGTNYGYTF. V is TRBV28 and J is TRBJ1-2; weak D call: TRBD1 (5 bases). V was pared by 7 bases and J by 2 bases, with 17 bases between. The CDR3 runs to 15 residues. Germline V gene lookup returns CDR1 MDHEN and CDR2 SYDVKM.

This clone was detected once. V and J are TRBV6-2 or TRBV6-3 and TRBJ1-1; D not resolved. Trimming took off 5 bases at V and 0 bases at J, with 13 bases between the two ends. The CDR3 is made up of 15 amino acids. Germline V CDR1 and CDR2: MNHEY, SVGEGT. CDR3 sequence (DNA): TGTGCCAGCAGTATACGACCGCAGGTGAACACTGAAGCTTTCTTT. It yields the protein CASSIRPQVNTEAFF.

V gene TRBV5-1 combines with J gene TRBJ1-3; D may be TRBD1 (6 bases). CDR1 and CDR2 from the germline V gene are SGHRS and YFSETQ. This CDR3 is 15 amino acids long. V lost 5 bases, J lost 1 base, and 13 bases lay in between. CDR3 bases: TGCGCCAGCAGGGGCACGGGGGCTTCTGGAAACACCATATATTTT. Protein product: CASRGTGASGNTIYF. The whole variable domain, filled in from reference TRBV5-1 and TRBJ1-3, reads KAGVTQTPRYLIKTRGQQVTLSCSPISGHRSVSWYQQTPGQGLQFLFEYFSETQRNKGNFPGRFSGRQFSNSRSEMNVSTLELGDSALYLCASRGTGASGNTIYFGEGSWLTVV.